This is a list of T cell receptor beta chains from one sample in a study of STAT5B mutations in CD4+ large granular lymphocyte leukemia. Assay: immunoSEQ multiplex PCR; the TCRdb copy retains only in-frame clones and omits some. The sample gives 35,000 to 45,000 clones, approximately 83% of which show up once; about 3% is in the top ten. The sample comprised CD4+ T cells from blood buffy coats. The origin of the receptors is a human donor in good health. Each CDR3 is given with its conserved first and last residue. A D gene is named only where the DNA matches it firmly. The size field is filled for only some rows; it gives once, few, many or a size class.

clone size: .
V gene: TRBV5-1
D gene: TRBD2
J gene: TRBJ2-5
CDR3 protein: CASRDLAGAGETQYF
CDR3 DNA: TGCGCCAGCAGGGACTTAGCGGGGGCGGGAGAGACCCAGTACTTC

clone size: .
V gene: TRBV5-1
D gene: .
J gene: TRBJ2-3
CDR3 protein: CASSLGQGPDTQYF
CDR3 DNA: TGCGCCAGCAGCTTGGGGCAGGGGCCAGATACGCAGTATTTT

clone size: .
V gene: TRBV4-2
D gene: .
J gene: TRBJ1-2
CDR3 protein: CASSQGVYGYTF
CDR3 DNA: TGTGCCAGCAGCCAAGGGGTCTATGGCTACACCTTC

clone size: once
V gene: TRBV6-6
D gene: .
J gene: TRBJ1-6
CDR3 protein: CASSIRGSNSPLHF
CDR3 DNA: TGTGCCAGCAGCATCAGGGGAAGTAATTCACCCCTCCACTTT

clone size: .
V gene: TRBV6-5
D gene: .
J gene: TRBJ1-1
CDR3 protein: CASSYSGPGTEAFF
CDR3 DNA: TGTGCCAGCAGTTACTCGGGACCGGGCACTGAAGCTTTCTTT

clone size: .
V gene: TRBV27
D gene: TRBD2
J gene: TRBJ2-3
CDR3 protein: CASSLLSGREHTDTQYF
CDR3 DNA: TGTGCCAGCAGCCTTTTGTCCGGGAGGGAACACACAGATACGCAGTATTTT

clone size: few
V gene: TRBV15
D gene: TRBD1
J gene: TRBJ1-5
CDR3 protein: CATSRDGQAPHNQPQHF
CDR3 DNA: TGTGCCACCAGCAGAGATGGACAGGCCCCCCACAATCAGCCCCAGCATTTT

clone size: .
V gene: TRBV7-9
D gene: .
J gene: TRBJ2-5
CDR3 protein: CASRPKGGPQETQYF
CDR3 DNA: TGTGCCAGCAGACCTAAGGGGGGCCCCCAAGAGACCCAGTACTTC

clone size: .
V gene: TRBV15
D gene: .
J gene: TRBJ2-3
CDR3 protein: CATSRGTEGHTQYF
CDR3 DNA: TGTGCCACCAGCAGAGGGACGGAGGGTCATACGCAGTATTTT

clone size: .
V gene: TRBV28
D gene: .
J gene: TRBJ1-5
CDR3 protein: CASTLQGGSNQPQHF
CDR3 DNA: TGTGCCAGCACCTTACAGGGCGGGAGCAATCAGCCCCAGCATTTT